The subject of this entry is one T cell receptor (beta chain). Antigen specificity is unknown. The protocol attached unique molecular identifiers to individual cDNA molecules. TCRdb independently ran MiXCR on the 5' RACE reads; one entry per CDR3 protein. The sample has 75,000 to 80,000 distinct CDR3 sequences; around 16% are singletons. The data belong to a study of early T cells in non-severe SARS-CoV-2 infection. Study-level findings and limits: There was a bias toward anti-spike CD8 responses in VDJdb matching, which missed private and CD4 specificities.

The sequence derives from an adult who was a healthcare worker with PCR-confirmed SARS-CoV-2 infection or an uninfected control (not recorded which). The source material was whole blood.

CDR3 sequence (DNA): TGTGCCAGCACCGTCGGACAGGCCTACGAGCAGTACTTC. Its translation is CASTVGQAYEQYF. The chain recombines TRBV6-2 or TRBV6-3 with TRBJ2-7; TRBD1 aligns across 7 bases. Germline lookup yields CDR1 MNHEY and CDR2 SVGEGT. CDR3 size: 13 residues. The trim removed 7 bases at V and 2 bases at J, leaving 5 bases unmatched.